Below are 28 T cell receptor beta chains sequenced from a single sample in a study of cytomegalovirus exposure and HLA in healthy donors. This PCR relied on a set of 60 Vbeta primers and 13 Jbeta primers. Produced via immunoSEQ multiplex PCR; TCRdb's table is partial and in-frame only. The table lists about 43,000 clones. The sample taken for sequencing was PBMCs. Every receptor here comes from a woman aged 25 to 45 in good health and CMV-seronegative.

The V call is TRBV4-3, the J call TRBJ1-2; no definite D call. The CDR3 is 14 residues long. Germline V gene lookup returns CDR1 LGHNA and CDR2 YSLEER. V gave up 0 bases and J gave up 8 bases, with 13 bases separating them. The CDR3, as DNA: TGCGCCAGCAGCCAAGATTCCAAGGCGAGGGGCTACACCTTC. Its protein product is CASSQDSKARGYTF.

The chain is built from TRBV27 and TRBJ1-2; D not certain. V lost 3 bases and J 0 bases, leaving 8 bases between the germline ends. Germline values: CDR1 MNHEY, CDR2 SMNVEV (reference sequence). The CDR3 covers 14 residues. In nucleotides, the CDR3 is TGTGCCAGCAGTTTGAGATCTACTAACTATGGCTACACCTTC. Its translation is CASSLRSTNYGYTF.

V usage is TRBV7-2 and J usage is TRBJ2-7; TRBD2 matches at 11 bases. The J segment lost 3 bases and the V segment lost 4 bases, leaving 5 bases of the junction unmatched. Germline-derived CDR1 and CDR2 are SGHTA and FQGNSA. The CDR3 sequence is 15 residues long. CDR3: CASSSRGLAVYEQYF. The CDR3 DNA is TGTGCCAGCAGCTCGCGGGGACTAGCGGTCTACGAGCAGTACTTC.

V and J are TRBV19 and TRBJ1-2; D might be TRBD1 (6 bases). Trimming removed 0 bases at V and 2 bases at J, with 13 bases between. CDR1 is LNHDA and CDR2 is SQIVND in the germline V gene (reference sequence). The CDR3 totals 16 residues. The CDR3 protein is CASSIEFQGMNYGYTF. Here the CDR3 DNA reads TGTGCCAGTAGTATAGAGTTCCAGGGGATGAACTATGGCTACACCTTC.

Notes on this clone: A read error may produce the germline difference seen at one junction end. The chain couples TRBV6-5 to TRBJ2-7; maybe TRBD1 (5 bases). The length of the CDR3 is 15 residues. Germline CDR1 reads MNHEY; CDR2 reads SVGAGI. The CDR3 loop reads CASSYGWGRPYEQHF. The CDR3 nucleotides read TGTGCCAGCAGTTACGGGTGGGGCAGACCTTACGAGCAGCACTTC.

The chain has TRBV6-1 and TRBJ2-5; D is perhaps TRBD1 (7 bases). V was trimmed by 2 bases and J by 5 bases, leaving 15 bases between them. Germline-derived CDR1 and CDR2 are MNHNS and SASEGT. The CDR3 is 15 residues long. The CDR3 nucleotides read TGTGCCAGCAGTGAATTCCAGACAGGGAGGGAGACCCAGTACTTC. This translates into CASSEFQTGRETQYF.

As DNA, the CDR3 is TGTGCCAGCAGAGTACAGGGGGGCGGCAATCAGCCCCAGCATTTT. Residues: CASRVQGGGNQPQHF. J is TRBJ1-5 and V is TRBV2; 8 positions agree with TRBD1. The CDR3 is 15 amino acids. After removal of 6 bases from V and 2 bases from J, the junction contained 6 bases not matched to a gene. The V gene's germline CDR1 is SNHLY and CDR2 FYNNEI.

J is TRBJ2-1 and V is TRBV5-6; 8 nucleotides line up with TRBD1. V shed 0 bases, J shed 5 bases, and the junction held 4 bases outside the gene matches. Germline lookup yields CDR1 SGHDT and CDR2 YYEEEE. This CDR3 is 15 amino acids long. CDR3 amino acids: CASSLGGTGNNEQFF. The CDR3 coding sequence is TGTGCCAGCAGCTTGGGAGGGACAGGCAACAATGAGCAGTTCTTC.

The chain links TRBV6-1 to TRBJ2-5, with 8 bases matching TRBD2. After removal of 2 bases from V and 7 bases from J, the junction contained 6 bases not matched to a gene. The length of the CDR3 is 14 residues. Germline assignment: CDR1 MNHNS and CDR2 SASEGT. CDR3 coding DNA: TGTGCCAGCAGTGAAACTAGCGGTCGACGGACCCAGTACTTC. Amino acid sequence: CASSETSGRRTQYF.

The chain recombines TRBV6-6 with TRBJ1-2; 8 positions agree with TRBD1. With 2 bases clipped from V and 7 bases from J, the junction kept 9 bases outside the gene matches. CDR1 is MNHNY, CDR2 SVGAGI, per germline (reference sequence). The CDR3 sequence is 15 residues long. The CDR3 region has the DNA TGTGCCAGCAGTTACCCCACCGACAGGGGAGGTGGCTACACCTTC. It yields the protein CASSYPTDRGGGYTF.

The chain is built from TRBV4-2 and TRBJ1-5; tentative D call: TRBD1 (5 bases). CDR3 size: 15 residues. Trimming stripped 4 bases from V and 4 bases from J, with 14 bases between. In germline, CDR1 is LGHNA, CDR2 YNFKEQ. The CDR3 DNA reads TGTGCCAGCAGCCCAGGGTCCGCCTCAAATCAGCCCCAGCATTTT. This sequence encodes CASSPGSASNQPQHF.

This chain connects TRBV19 to TRBJ2-7; possible D gene TRBD1, 6 bases. Trimming cost V 3 bases and J 0 bases, with 12 bases left between them. The germline CDR1 and CDR2 sequences are LNHDA and SQIVND (reference sequence). CDR3 size: 15 residues. The CDR3 protein is CASSIGGQLSYEQYF. Written as DNA, the CDR3 is TGTGCCAGTAGTATTGGAGGACAGCTCTCCTACGAGCAGTACTTC. Full variable domain (outside the CDR3, taken from reference TRBV19 and TRBJ2-7): DGGITQSPKYLFRKEGQNVTLSCEQNLNHDAMYWYRQDPGQGLRLIYYSQIVNDFQKGDIAEGYSVSREKKESFPLTVTSAQKNPTAFYLCASSIGGQLSYEQYFGPGTRLTVT.

This rearrangement joins TRBV18 to TRBJ2-2; tentative D call: TRBD2 (5 bases). CDR3 length: 12 residues. The germline CDR1 and CDR2 sequences are KGHSH and LQKENI. Deletions cut 3 bases from V and 8 bases from J, with 7 bases between. CDR3 in DNA: TGTGCCAGCTCACCTCGGGGTGGGGAGCTGTTTTTT. Amino acid sequence: CASSPRGGELFF.

The rearrangement uses TRBV27 and TRBJ1-2; D unclear. V was clipped by 2 bases and J by 3 bases, with 7 bases between them. Germline V gene data show CDR1 as MNHEY and CDR2 as SMNVEV (reference sequence). The CDR3 contains 13 residues. The DNA of the CDR3 is TGTGCCAGCAGTTTAACCTACGACTATGGCTACACCTTC. Protein product: CASSLTYDYGYTF.

The chain combines TRBV27 with TRBJ2-2; 11 bases agree with TRBD1. Trimming removed 4 bases from V and 5 bases from J; junction bases left unmatched: 9. The CDR3 contains 17 residues. CDR1 and CDR2 from the germline V gene are MNHEY and SMNVEV (reference sequence). The CDR3 DNA sequence: TGTGCCAGCAGTTATTACCGGGGGACAGGGGGGACCGGGGAGCTGTTTTTT. It translates to CASSYYRGTGGTGELFF.

This rearrangement joins TRBV20-1 to TRBJ2-5; perhaps TRBD1 as D (6 bases). The germline V gene encodes CDR1 DFQATT and CDR2 SNEGSKA (reference sequence). The CDR3 is made up of 11 amino acids. V lost 8 bases to trimming and J lost 5 bases, with 12 bases between them. The CDR3 bases are TGCAGTCCCAGGGGCGGGGAGACCCAGTACTTC. Amino acid sequence: CSPRGGETQYF.

To note about this clone: Other nucleotide sequences in the sample specify the same CDR3. Here the CDR3 reads CAWSAGQGLGAFF. CDR3 coding DNA: TGTGCCTGGAGTGCCGGACAGGGCCTCGGGGCTTTCTTT. J is TRBJ1-1 and V is TRBV30, with 8 bases lining up with TRBD1. Germline loops: CDR1 GTSNPN, CDR2 SVGIG (reference sequence). Trimming at V came to 1 base and at J to 11 bases, leaving 9 bases not matched to a gene. CDR3 length: 13 amino acids.

This chain connects TRBV7-2 to TRBJ2-1, with a weak D call TRBD2 (5 bases). V was cut by 0 bases and J by 7 bases, with 10 bases left in between. CDR1 and CDR2 (germline): SGHTA, FQGNSA. The length of the CDR3 is 14 residues. CDR3 nucleotide sequence: TGTGCCAGCAGCTTAGCTCTAAGAGGGAATGAGCAGTTCTTC. Amino acids: CASSLALRGNEQFF.

The chain recombines TRBV6-5 with TRBJ1-3; D may be TRBD1 (6 bases). Germline V lookup: CDR1 MNHEY, CDR2 SVGAGI. V lost 7 bases and J lost 2, with 9 bases in between. The CDR3 runs to 13 residues. Written as DNA, the CDR3 is TGTGCCAGCACTAACAGGGCTGGAAACACCATATATTTT. Its protein product is CASTNRAGNTIYF.

V is TRBV28 and J is TRBJ2-1; D is uncertain. Trimming stripped 6 bases from V and 7 bases from J, with 10 bases between. Per germline, CDR1 MDHEN and CDR2 SYDVKM. CDR3 size: 12 residues. CDR3 region: CASSKRENEQFF. The CDR3 DNA sequence: TGTGCCAGCAGCAAACGAGAGAATGAGCAGTTCTTC.

This chain uses TRBV30 with TRBJ1-1; maybe TRBD1 (6 bases). V lost 3 bases and J 2 bases, leaving 13 bases between the germline ends. The CDR3 is 14 residues long. CDR1 and CDR2 (germline): GTSNPN, SVGIG (reference sequence). The CDR3 coding sequence is TGTGCCTGGAGAATCAGGGGTGTTAACACTGAAGCTTTCTTT. It translates to CAWRIRGVNTEAFF.

The rearrangement links TRBV7-9 to TRBJ1-1; 7 nucleotides align to TRBD1. CDR1 is SEHNR and CDR2 is FQNEAQ in the germline V gene (reference sequence). Trimming cost V 1 base and J 2 bases; bases outside gene matches: 4. CDR3 size: 15 residues. The CDR3, as DNA: TGTGCCAGCAGCTTAGAAGGGGGCTATAACACTGAAGCTTTCTTT. It translates to CASSLEGGYNTEAFF. Filled out from reference TRBV7-9 and TRBJ1-1, the complete variable domain reads DTGVSQNPRHKITKRGQNVTFRCDPISEHNRLYWYRQTLGQGPEFLTYFQNEAQLEKSRLLSDRFSAERPKGSFSTLEIQRTEQGDSAMYLCASSLEGGYNTEAFFGQGTRLTVV.

J is TRBJ1-1 and V is TRBV4-1; D gene ambiguous. This CDR3 is 18 amino acids long. The V end lost 4 bases, the J end lost 1 base, and 22 bases lay between the germline ends. CDR1 is MGHRA, CDR2 YSYEKL, per germline. The CDR3 here is CASSLRTDLEWRNTEAFF. CDR3 sequence (DNA): TGCGCCAGCAGCCTGAGGACGGACTTAGAGTGGAGGAACACTGAAGCTTTCTTT.

This sequence joins TRBV19 and TRBJ2-7; D is ambiguous. The germline V gene has CDR1 LNHDA and CDR2 SQIVND (reference sequence). This CDR3 has 12 amino acids. Deletions cut 5 bases from V and 6 bases from J, with 11 bases between. The DNA of the CDR3 is TGTGCCAGTAGTCACTACGATGGCGAGCAGTACTTC. It yields the protein CASSHYDGEQYF.

The chain uses TRBV18 and TRBJ1-4; TRBD1 matches at 9 bases. J gave up 6 bases and V 6 bases, and 8 bases lay outside the gene matches. Looked up from germline, CDR1 is KGHSH and CDR2 is LQKENI. This CDR3 contains 15 residues. The CDR3 spells CASSRRTGVDEKLFF. CDR3 coding DNA: TGTGCCAGCTCCCGAAGGACAGGGGTGGATGAAAAACTGTTTTTT.

The chain is built from TRBV7-8 and TRBJ2-1; no firm D call. The CDR3 has 13 residues. The germline CDR1 and CDR2 sequences are SGHVS and FQNEAQ. Trimming took 6 bases from V and 5 from J, leaving 11 bases between them. CDR3 protein: CASRQPPNNEQFF. The CDR3 DNA follows: TGTGCCAGCAGACAACCACCAAACAATGAGCAGTTCTTC.

J is TRBJ2-7 and V is TRBV18; maybe TRBD2 (6 bases). The CDR3 extends over 13 amino acids. V shed 3 bases and J shed 0 bases, with 6 bases lying between them. Germline V lookup: CDR1 KGHSH, CDR2 LQKENI. The CDR3 is CASSPGSSYEQYF. The CDR3 region has the DNA TGTGCCAGCTCACCCGGGAGCTCCTACGAGCAGTACTTC.

The chain recombines TRBV19 with TRBJ2-1; TRBD2 matches 9 bases. In germline, CDR1 is LNHDA, CDR2 SQIVND (reference sequence). The length of the CDR3 is 17 residues. Unmatched junction bases numbered 19, after V lost 10 bases and J lost 6 bases. The CDR3 DNA reads TGTGCCACCCAAATGGCTAGCGGGAAGGGTTGGGGCAATGAGCAGTTCTTC. Its protein is CATQMASGKGWGNEQFF.